Following are 3 T cell receptor beta chains from one sample sequenced in a study of T cell responses to AZD1222 COVID-19 vaccine. Profiled with immunoSEQ multiplex PCR; TCRdb holds only in-frame clones, not every one. The table shows 90,000 to 150,000 clones, with around 86% occurring only once. Specimen: peripheral blood, collected on day 0 of AZD1222 vaccination. These receptors were collected from an adult in good health.

The chain links TRBV27 to TRBJ2-5; D not certain. This CDR3 region has 13 residues. Trimming removed 3 bases from V and 4 bases from J, with 9 bases in between. Germline assignment: CDR1 MNHEY and CDR2 SMNVEV (reference sequence). CDR3 coding DNA: TGTGCCAGCAGTTTCGAGTCCCGAGAGACCCAGTACTTC. It translates to CASSFESRETQYF.

The chain combines TRBV13 with TRBJ2-7; D gene uncertain. The length of the CDR3 is 13 residues. Germline CDR1 PRHDT, CDR2 FYEKMQ (reference sequence). The V end was cut by 0 bases, the J end by 2 bases, with 5 bases between. CDR3 nucleotides: TGTGCCAGCAGCTTAGGGTCCGCCTACGAGCAGTACTTC. Translation gives CASSLGSAYEQYF.

The chain combines TRBV5-4 with TRBJ2-1; TRBD1 might be the D (6 bases). The CDR3 spans 16 residues. Germline loops: CDR1 SGHNT, CDR2 YYREEE (reference sequence). Trimming cost V 0 bases and J 0 bases, with 10 bases left between them. The CDR3 spells CASSLGGPSSYNEQFF. In DNA form, the CDR3 reads TGTGCCAGCAGCTTGGGGGGGCCCTCCTCCTACAATGAGCAGTTCTTC.